These T cell receptor beta chains were read from a single sample in a study of cytomegalovirus exposure and HLA in healthy donors. Method: immunoSEQ multiplex PCR; TCRdb's copy keeps in-frame clones and lacks some. Of under 250,000 clones in the sample, about 80% were seen once. Sequences were obtained from PBMCs. These receptor sequences come from a woman aged 55 to 70 in good health and CMV-seropositive. Both conserved end residues are part of each CDR3. The D gene is left open where the match is weak. For some rows the clone size is stated as once, few or many, or as a class when expanded; others skip it.

J gene,D gene,clone size,V gene,CDR3 protein,CDR3 DNA
TRBJ2-1,NA,NA,TRBV1,CTSSQEGGGYNEQFF,TGCACCAGCAGCCAAGAAGGAGGCGGCTACAATGAGCAGTTCTTC
TRBJ2-7,TRBD2,NA,TRBV9,CASSPALAGVYEQYF,TGTGCCAGCAGCCCTGCACTAGCGGGAGTTTACGAGCAGTACTTC
TRBJ2-7,TRBD2,few,TRBV29-1,CSVAGLDHEQYF,TGCAGCGTTGCGGGACTAGACCACGAGCAGTACTTC
TRBJ2-1,TRBD1,NA,TRBV30,CAWSGQVRGEQFF,TGTGCCTGGAGCGGACAGGTTCGGGGTGAGCAGTTCTTC
TRBJ1-2,NA,NA,TRBV14,CASSRQDSIYGYTF,TGTGCCAGCTCGAGACAGGATTCCATTTATGGCTACACCTTC
TRBJ2-1,TRBD2,NA,TRBV29-1,CSVHGTSVDEQFF,TGCAGCGTTCACGGGACTAGCGTGGATGAGCAGTTCTTC
TRBJ1-5,TRBD1,NA,TRBV29-1,CSVSSGTGDQPQHF,TGCAGCGTTAGCTCCGGGACAGGGGATCAGCCCCAGCATTTT
TRBJ2-3,NA,NA,TRBV6-5,CASSFVSGTSTDTQYF,TGTGCCAGCAGTTTCGTTTCCGGGACTAGCACAGATACGCAGTATTTT
TRBJ2-1,TRBD1,NA,TRBV27,CASNLQGARVNEQFF,TGTGCCAGCAACTTACAGGGGGCGCGGGTCAATGAGCAGTTCTTC
TRBJ2-1,TRBD1,few,TRBV27,CASTRQGAYNEQFF,TGTGCCAGCACTCGACAGGGGGCTTACAATGAGCAGTTCTTC
TRBJ1-1,NA,NA,TRBV28,CASSLLPVRVAFF,TGTGCCAGCAGTTTACTGCCGGTACGGGTAGCTTTCTTT
TRBJ2-7,TRBD2,NA,TRBV7-9,CASSLRLREGDEQYF,TGTGCCAGCAGCTTACGCTTGAGGGAGGGCGACGAGCAGTACTTC
TRBJ2-7,NA,NA,TRBV5-1,CASSAGYEQYF,TGCGCCAGCAGCGCCGGGTACGAGCAGTACTTC
TRBJ2-2,TRBD2,NA,TRBV11-2,CASCCTSASTGELFF,TGTGCCAGCTGTTGTACTAGCGCGTCCACCGGGGAGCTGTTTTTT
TRBJ2-1,NA,NA,TRBV7-2,CASSFLSTIEQFF,TGTGCCAGCAGCTTCCTCTCTACGATTGAGCAGTTCTTC
TRBJ1-5,TRBD1,NA,TRBV19,CASSILDRREPQHF,TGTGCCAGTAGTATCCTGGACAGGCGCGAGCCCCAGCATTTT
TRBJ1-2,TRBD1,NA,TRBV5-1,CASSLESGRGGYTF,TGCGCCAGCAGCTTGGAATCGGGCAGGGGGGGCTACACCTTC
TRBJ1-2,NA,NA,TRBV18,CASSLTGSYGYTF,TGTGCCAGCTCTCTCACAGGGAGCTATGGCTACACCTTC
TRBJ2-5,TRBD2,NA,TRBV7-2,CASRSGTSARRRETQYF,TGTGCCAGCAGAAGTGGGACTAGCGCAAGGAGGCGAGAGACCCAGTACTTC
TRBJ1-2,NA,NA,TRBV10-3,CAISEYQLTVESGYTF,TGTGCCATCAGTGAGTACCAATTAACGGTGGAGTCGGGCTACACCTTC
TRBJ2-7,NA,NA,TRBV6-1,CASRNSPDSSYEQYF,TGTGCCAGCCGAAATTCCCCCGACAGCTCCTACGAGCAGTACTTC
TRBJ2-7,NA,NA,TRBV5-1,CASSLVASYEQYF,TGCGCCAGCAGCTTGGTGGCATCCTACGAGCAGTACTTC
TRBJ2-3,TRBD2,NA,TRBV2,CASSGSGSSTDTQYF,TGTGCCAGCAGTGGGAGCGGGAGTTCCACAGATACGCAGTATTTT
TRBJ2-5,TRBD2,NA,TRBV4-1,CASSQDGTSGRETQYF,TGCGCCAGCAGCCAAGATGGGACTAGCGGGCGAGAGACCCAGTACTTC
TRBJ2-2,TRBD2,once,TRBV10-1,CASSDGLAGGYTGELFF,TGCGCCAGCAGTGATGGACTAGCGGGAGGGTACACCGGGGAGCTGTTTTTT
TRBJ1-3,TRBD1,NA,TRBV4-1,CASSRPDRVNTIYF,TGCGCCAGCAGCCGGCCCGACAGGGTTAACACCATATATTTT
TRBJ2-1,NA,NA,TRBV4-1,CASSQGRDNRYNEQFF,TGCGCCAGCAGCCAAGGCCGGGACAACAGGTACAATGAGCAGTTCTTC
TRBJ1-4,NA,NA,TRBV6-5,CASSALTATNEKLFF,TGTGCCAGCAGTGCCCTGACAGCAACTAATGAAAAACTGTTTTTT
TRBJ1-1,TRBD1,NA,TRBV9,CASSRGQVMNTEAFF,TGTGCCAGCAGCAGAGGACAGGTTATGAACACTGAAGCTTTCTTT
TRBJ2-1,TRBD2,few,TRBV10-3,CAITSGSYNEQFF,TGTGCCATCACTAGCGGGAGCTACAATGAGCAGTTCTTC
TRBJ1-5,NA,few,TRBV29-1,CSVEQGGNQPQHF,TGCAGCGTTGAACAGGGTGGCAATCAGCCCCAGCATTTT
TRBJ2-7,TRBD1,NA,TRBV2,CASSPEQGPGEQYF,TGTGCCAGCAGCCCCGAACAGGGGCCGGGCGAGCAGTACTTC
TRBJ2-1,TRBD2,NA,TRBV27,CASSSRLAGGGEQFF,TGTGCCAGCAGTTCTCGGCTAGCGGGAGGGGGAGAGCAGTTCTTC
TRBJ1-3,NA,NA,TRBV6-1,CASSRRRGNTIYF,TGTGCCAGCAGTCGGAGAAGGGGAAACACCATATATTTT
TRBJ2-3,NA,NA,TRBV10-1,CASRGGSYTDTQYF,TGCGCCTCACGCGGGGGCTCCTACACAGATACGCAGTATTTT
TRBJ1-5,TRBD1,NA,TRBV28,CASSLLTGGLSQPQHF,TGTGCCAGCAGCTTGCTGACAGGGGGCCTTAGTCAGCCCCAGCATTTT
TRBJ1-3,NA,NA,TRBV7-9,CASSLAPGTGNTIYF,TGTGCCAGCAGCTTAGCGCCAGGGACTGGAAACACCATATATTTT
TRBJ2-7,TRBD1,once,TRBV11-3,CASSRDREGSYEQYF,TGTGCCAGCAGTCGGGACAGGGAAGGATCCTACGAGCAGTACTTC
TRBJ2-7,TRBD2,NA,TRBV9,CASSPSGSVYEQYF,TGTGCCAGCAGCCCTAGCGGGAGTGTGTACGAGCAGTACTTC
TRBJ1-2,TRBD1,NA,TRBV6-5,CASSYDRGSGGYTF,TGTGCCAGCAGTTACGACAGGGGGTCAGGGGGCTACACCTTC
TRBJ2-1,TRBD2,NA,TRBV4-1,CASSQDTGGSEQFF,TGCGCCAGCAGCCAAGATACGGGGGGAAGTGAGCAGTTCTTC
TRBJ2-7,TRBD2,NA,TRBV12-5,CASGIGTSGRNEQYF,TGTGCTAGTGGGATCGGGACTAGCGGGAGAAACGAGCAGTACTTC
TRBJ2-7,TRBD2,once,TRBV11-3,CASSLGETSGRSYEQYF,TGTGCCAGCAGCTTAGGGGAGACTAGCGGGAGGTCCTACGAGCAGTACTTC
TRBJ2-7,NA,NA,TRBV5-6,CASSAGMEYEQYF,TGTGCCAGCAGCGCAGGGATGGAGTACGAGCAGTACTTC
TRBJ2-5,NA,few,TRBV7-9,CASSLGGQEETQYF,TGTGCCAGCAGCTTAGGGGGACAAGAAGAGACCCAGTACTTC
TRBJ2-5,NA,NA,TRBV5-1,CASSLGPGVGAETQYF,TGCGCCAGCAGCTTGGGCCCCGGTGTGGGGGCCGAGACCCAGTACTTC
TRBJ2-1,TRBD2,few,TRBV9,CASSVAGSGLDNEQFF,TGTGCCAGCAGCGTAGCGGGTAGCGGGCTAGACAATGAGCAGTTCTTC
TRBJ2-5,TRBD1,NA,TRBV5-1,CASSPKTGQETQYF,TGCGCCAGCAGCCCCAAGACAGGGCAAGAGACCCAGTACTTC
TRBJ2-7,TRBD1,NA,TRBV4-1,CASSQTGQITYEQYF,TGCGCCAGCAGCCAAACGGGACAGATCACCTACGAGCAGTACTTC
TRBJ1-3,NA,NA,TRBV19,CASSINQGNGNTIYF,TGTGCCAGTAGTATAAACCAGGGGAATGGAAACACCATATATTTT
TRBJ1-5,TRBD1,NA,TRBV29-1,CSARLGTANQPQHF,TGCAGCGCCCGCCTTGGGACAGCCAATCAGCCCCAGCATTTT
TRBJ1-1,NA,NA,TRBV6-6,CASSYSSENTEAFF,TGTGCCAGCAGTTACTCCAGTGAGAACACTGAAGCTTTCTTT
TRBJ2-1,NA,NA,TRBV19,CASSIGLYNEQFF,TGTGCCAGTAGTATCGGACTCTACAATGAGCAGTTCTTC
TRBJ2-7,TRBD2,NA,TRBV18,CASQGASGSYEQYF,TGTGCCAGCCAGGGGGCTAGCGGGAGCTACGAGCAGTACTTC
TRBJ2-2,NA,NA,TRBV10-3,CAISEAGIGTGELFF,TGTGCCATCAGTGAGGCGGGTATTGGGACCGGGGAGCTGTTTTTT
TRBJ1-1,NA,NA,TRBV5-5,CASSFTGNTEAFF,TGTGCCAGCAGCTTTACGGGGAACACTGAAGCTTTCTTT